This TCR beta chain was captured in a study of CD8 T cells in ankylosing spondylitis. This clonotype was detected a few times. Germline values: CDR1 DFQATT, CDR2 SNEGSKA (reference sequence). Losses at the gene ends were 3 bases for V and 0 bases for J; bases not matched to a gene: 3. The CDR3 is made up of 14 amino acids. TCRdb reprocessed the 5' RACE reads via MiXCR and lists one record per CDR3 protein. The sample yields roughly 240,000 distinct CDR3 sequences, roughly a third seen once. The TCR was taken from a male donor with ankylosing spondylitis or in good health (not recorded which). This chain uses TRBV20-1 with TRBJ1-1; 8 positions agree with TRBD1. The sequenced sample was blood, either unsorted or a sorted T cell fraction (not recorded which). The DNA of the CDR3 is TGCAGTGCTAGTAGGACAGGGATGAACACTGAAGCTTTCTTT. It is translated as CSASRTGMNTEAFF.